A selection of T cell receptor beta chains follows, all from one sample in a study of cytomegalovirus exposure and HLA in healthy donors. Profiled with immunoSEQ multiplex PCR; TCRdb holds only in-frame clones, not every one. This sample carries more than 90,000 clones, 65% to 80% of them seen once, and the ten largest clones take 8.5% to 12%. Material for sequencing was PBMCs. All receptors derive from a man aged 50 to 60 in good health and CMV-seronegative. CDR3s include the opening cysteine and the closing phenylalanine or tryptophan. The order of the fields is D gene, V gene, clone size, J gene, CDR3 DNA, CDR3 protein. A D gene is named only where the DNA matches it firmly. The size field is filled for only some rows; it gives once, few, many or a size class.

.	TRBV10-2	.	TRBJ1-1	TGCGCCAGCAGTGAGGCAGGGTCGGCAGAAGCTTTCTTT	CASSEAGSAEAFF
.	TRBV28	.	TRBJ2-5	TGTGCCAGCAGTTCGGGAAAAAACAGGGTCGGGGAGACCCAGTACTTC	CASSSGKNRVGETQYF
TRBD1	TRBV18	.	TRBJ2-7	TGTGCCAGCTCACCGAATCCGGGACAGGGTTCCTACGAGCAGTACTTC	CASSPNPGQGSYEQYF
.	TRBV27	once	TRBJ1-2	TGTGCCAGCAGTCCTATGCCCCGCGGAGGCAACTATGGCTACACCTTC	CASSPMPRGGNYGYTF
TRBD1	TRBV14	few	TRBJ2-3	TGTGCCAGCAGCCGCCGACAGGGTGGGGATACGCAGTATTTT	CASSRRQGGDTQYF
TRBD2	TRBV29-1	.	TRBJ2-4	TGCAGCGCCTGGACTAGCGGGAGTGGGGACATTCAGTACTTC	CSAWTSGSGDIQYF
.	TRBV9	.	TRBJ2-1	TGTGCCAGCAGCGTAGATCGAGCGGAGGCCTACAATGAGCAGTTCTTC	CASSVDRAEAYNEQFF
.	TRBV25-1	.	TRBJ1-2	TGTGCCAGCAGTGGTTGGACAGCAAACTATGGCTACACCTTC	CASSGWTANYGYTF
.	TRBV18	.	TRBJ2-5	TGTGCCAGCTCACCACCCACGGGGCAAGAGACCCAGTACTTC	CASSPPTGQETQYF
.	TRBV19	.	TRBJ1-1	TGTGCCACCTCCTTGGGGGGATTGGGCACTGAAGCTTTCTTT	CATSLGGLGTEAFF
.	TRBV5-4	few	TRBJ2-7	TGTGCCAGCAGCTTGAACGGTGCTAGCCATCTGGGCGAGCAGTACTTC	CASSLNGASHLGEQYF
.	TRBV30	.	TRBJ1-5	TGTGCCTACTCGAGGGGGAAATATAGCAATCAGCCCCAGCATTTT	CAYSRGKYSNQPQHF
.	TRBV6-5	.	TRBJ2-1	TGTGCCAGCAAACAGGGAATCCCCCAGTTCTTC	CASKQGIPQFF
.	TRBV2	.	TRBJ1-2	TGTGCCAGCAGTGATCCCAGGGCGATGTATGGCTACACCTTC	CASSDPRAMYGYTF